The 11 T cell receptor beta chains below all came from one sample that was sequenced in a study of blood T cell repertoires in COVID-19. Only in-frame clones appear in the TCRdb table, and some are missing; sequencing was by immunoSEQ multiplex PCR. This table has more than 95,000 clones, about 76% appearing once. The sample consisted of peripheral blood. The receptors derive from a man older than 75 with acute or convalescent COVID-19.

In its sample, this clone was seen many times. The chain has TRBV4-1 and TRBJ1-2; 7 bases line up with TRBD1. V was clipped by 0 bases and J by 4 bases; unmatched bases: 11. This CDR3 comprises 17 residues. CDR1 is MGHRA, CDR2 YSYEKL, per germline. The DNA for the CDR3 is TGCGCCAGCAGCCAAGAGGGCAGGGGGTATAGGGGCTATGGCTACACCTTC. This encodes CASSQEGRGYRGYGYTF.

The chain uses TRBV11-1 and TRBJ2-5; 9 nucleotides agree with TRBD1. CDR1 is SGHAT, CDR2 FQDESV, per germline (reference sequence). Trimming took 5 bases from V and 5 from J; bases not matched to a gene: 9. The CDR3 covers 15 residues. The DNA of the CDR3 is TGTGCCAGCAGCCCCAGGACAGGGGTGACGGAGACCCAGTACTTC. Translation gives CASSPRTGVTETQYF. The full variable domain, completed using reference TRBV11-1 and TRBJ2-5, is EAEVAQSPRYKITEKSQAVAFWCDPISGHATLYWYRQILGQGPELLVQFQDESVVDDSQLPKDRFSAERLKGVDSTLKIQPAELGDSAMYLCASSPRTGVTETQYFGPGTRLLVL.

The rearrangement links TRBV18 to TRBJ1-5; D gene unclear. V lost 3 bases and J lost 3, with 15 bases in between. CDR3 length: 16 amino acids. Germline V gene data show CDR1 as KGHSH and CDR2 as LQKENI. CDR3 sequence reads: CASSPYSVGDNQPQHF. DNA of the CDR3: TGTGCCAGCTCACCCTACTCGGTGGGAGACAATCAGCCCCAGCATTTT.

The gene calls are TRBV28 and TRBJ2-1; 11 positions match TRBD2. Germline assignment: CDR1 MDHEN and CDR2 SYDVKM. The trim removed 5 bases at V and 3 bases at J, leaving 6 bases unmatched. The CDR3 covers 16 residues. In DNA, the CDR3 is TGTGCCAGCAGTACGTCCGGGACTAGCGGCTACAATGAGCAGTTCTTC. This codes for CASSTSGTSGYNEQFF.

The J gene is TRBJ2-1, the V gene TRBV18; TRBD1 matches at 7 bases. Trimming at V came to 4 bases and at J to 7 bases, leaving 4 bases not matched to a gene. The V gene's germline CDR1 is KGHSH and CDR2 LQKENI. The CDR3 is made up of 13 amino acids. CDR3 bases: TGTGCCAGCTCACGAGACAGGGTTAATGAGCAGTTCTTC. Protein sequence: CASSRDRVNEQFF. The variable domain in full, with the rest retrieved from reference TRBV18 and TRBJ2-1, is NAGVMQNPRHLVRRRGQEARLRCSPMKGHSHVYWYRQLPEEGLKFMVYLQKENIIDESGMPKERFSAEFPKEGPSILRIQQVVRGDSAAYFCASSRDRVNEQFFGPGTRLTVL.

The V and J genes are TRBV7-2 and TRBJ1-2; no firm D call. The germline gives CDR1 SGHTA, CDR2 FQGNSA. The V and J ends lost 4 bases and 8 bases respectively, with 14 bases between them. This CDR3 region has 13 residues. The CDR3 nucleotides read TGTGCCAGCAGCTCTAGACTGCCTAAGGGCTACACCTTC. Translating it yields CASSSRLPKGYTF.

The sample holds a few counts of this clone. This specimen includes other DNA sequences encoding the same CDR3. J is TRBJ1-3 and V is TRBV2, with a tentative D call TRBD1 (6 bases). Germline lookup yields CDR1 SNHLY and CDR2 FYNNEI. V dropped 0 bases and J dropped 4 bases, with 13 bases sitting between them. CDR3 length: 16 residues. The CDR3 protein is CASSEAGGASGNTIYF. CDR3 DNA: TGTGCCAGCAGTGAAGCCGGGGGGGCATCAGGAAACACCATATATTTT.

This clone turned up a few times. V is TRBV5-1 and J is TRBJ1-6; TRBD1 aligns across 7 bases. J gave up 6 bases and V 6 bases, and 6 bases lay outside the gene matches. The CDR3 is 14 amino acids. Germline V gives CDR1 SGHRS, CDR2 YFSETQ. The CDR3 DNA sequence: TGCGCCAGCAATTCGGGACAGACTAATTCACCCCTCCACTTT. Protein: CASNSGQTNSPLHF.

The V gene is TRBV11-3, the J gene TRBJ2-1, with D unresolved. This CDR3 region has 13 residues. Trimming stripped 1 base from V and 4 bases from J, with 5 bases between. CDR1 and CDR2 from the germline V gene are SGHNT and YENEEA. CDR3 in amino acids: CASSLAVYNEQFF. The DNA of the CDR3 is TGTGCCAGCAGCTTAGCAGTATACAATGAGCAGTTCTTC.

This clone has just a few counts. The chain links TRBV5-1 to TRBJ2-2; tentatively, D is TRBD1 (5 bases). Trimming removed 2 bases from V and 0 bases from J, with 11 bases in between. CDR1 SGHRS and CDR2 YFSETQ come from the germline V gene. CDR3 length: 16 residues. The CDR3 sequence is CASSFTPGTNTGELFF. The CDR3 DNA follows: TGCGCCAGCAGCTTTACCCCAGGGACGAACACCGGGGAGCTGTTTTTT.

A few counts support this clone. V usage is TRBV13 and J usage is TRBJ1-1; the D is unclear. Trimming left V 4 bases short and J 0 bases short, with 12 bases between. The CDR3 is 15 residues long. Germline V gene lookup returns CDR1 PRHDT and CDR2 FYEKMQ (reference sequence). The CDR3 sequence: CASSSLQIMNTEAFF. The CDR3 region has the DNA TGTGCCAGCAGCTCTTTACAGATCATGAACACTGAAGCTTTCTTT. The entire variable domain, with the rest obtained from reference TRBV13 and TRBJ1-1, is as follows: AAGVIQSPRHLIKEKRETATLKCYPIPRHDTVYWYQQGPGQDPQFLISFYEKMQSDKGSIPDRFSAQQFSDYHSELNMSSLELGDSALYFCASSSLQIMNTEAFFGQGTRLTVV.